The 32 T cell receptor beta chains listed next were all sequenced from one sample in a study of blood T cells in healthy people across ages. The second PCR ran roughly 7 to 12 cycles with a sample-barcoded 5' primer and J-beta primers. TCRdb fed the 5' RACE reads into MiXCR, producing one record per CDR3 protein. The sample lists around 1,800,000 distinct CDR3 sequences; roughly two fifths were seen once. Sequencing input: blood. The receptors originated from a human donor in good health.

V gene TRBV20-1 combines with J gene TRBJ2-1; possibly TRBD2 for D (6 bases). CDR1 is DFQATT and CDR2 is SNEGSKA in the germline V gene (reference sequence). The CDR3 spans 14 residues. Trimming shortened V by 5 bases and J by 3 bases, and 14 bases separated the two germline ends. CDR3: CSAGSAGRYNEQFF. The DNA for the CDR3 is TGCAGTGCTGGGTCTGCGGGGCGCTACAATGAGCAGTTCTTC.

This clonotype was counted a few times. The gene calls are TRBV6-6 and TRBJ1-1; D unresolved. In germline, CDR1 is MNHNY, CDR2 SVGAGI (reference sequence). The CDR3 totals 14 residues. The ends were cut back, 6 bases at V and 7 bases at J, with 18 bases in the middle. The CDR3 region has the DNA TGTGCCAGCAGCTACAACCACGGACCCGTTGAAGCTTTCTTT. It encodes CASSYNHGPVEAFF.

Concerning this clonotype: A much larger clone is a single base away; this may be a read error. The V call is TRBV29-1, the J call TRBJ2-1; D ambiguous. Looked up from germline, CDR1 is SQVTM and CDR2 is ANQGSEA. This CDR3 comprises 12 residues. The CDR3 DNA reads TGCAGCGTTGAGATCAGTATGAATGAGCGGTTCTTC. This gives the protein CSVEISMNERFF.

The chain carries TRBV4-1 and TRBJ2-4, with a tentative D call TRBD2 (5 bases). This CDR3 is built from 15 residues. V lost 0 bases to trimming and J lost 8 bases, with 14 bases between them. Germline assignment: CDR1 MGHRA and CDR2 YSYEKL. The CDR3 coding sequence is TGCGCCAGCAGCCAAGAGGGTAATAACGGGGACATTCAGTACTTC. It translates to CASSQEGNNGDIQYF.

This clonotype came up a few times. V usage is TRBV20-1 and J usage is TRBJ2-7, with TRBD2 as a possible D gene (5 bases). The CDR3 length is 16 residues. CDR1 and CDR2 (germline): DFQATT, SNEGSKA (reference sequence). V was trimmed by 0 bases and J by 0 bases, leaving 15 bases between them. CDR3 protein: CSARDPRGASSYEQYF. CDR3 DNA: TGCAGTGCTAGAGATCCCCGGGGAGCTTCCTCCTACGAGCAGTACTTC.

The chain couples TRBV2 to TRBJ2-1, with TRBD1 matching 10 bases. V was pared by 6 bases and J by 4 bases, with 6 bases of the junction left unmatched. The CDR3 is made up of 15 amino acids. The V gene's germline CDR1 is SNHLY and CDR2 FYNNEI. CDR3 nucleotide sequence: TGTGCCAGCAGCACGGACAGGGGGGAATACAATGAGCAGTTCTTC. Translating it yields CASSTDRGEYNEQFF.

J is TRBJ1-2 and V is TRBV7-2; D possibly corresponds to TRBD1 (5 bases). The CDR3 sequence is 17 residues long. Germline CDR1 SGHTA, CDR2 FQGNSA. V was clipped by 0 bases and J by 5 bases, with 19 bases between them. The CDR3 region is CASSLAGTARHSYGYTF. The CDR3 region has the DNA TGTGCCAGCAGCTTAGCGGGGACCGCTCGGCATTCATATGGCTACACCTTC.

The chain carries TRBV20-1 and TRBJ2-5, with 7 bases fitting TRBD1. Trimming at V came to 2 bases and at J to 4 bases, leaving 7 bases not matched to a gene. The CDR3 covers 14 residues. Per germline, CDR1 DFQATT and CDR2 SNEGSKA (reference sequence). CDR3 loop: CSARLTGRRETQYF. The CDR3 DNA sequence: TGCAGTGCTAGACTGACAGGGCGGCGAGAGACCCAGTACTTC.

This clonotype was seen ten or more times. The gene calls are TRBV29-1 and TRBJ2-6, with D possibly being TRBD1 or TRBD2 (5 bases each). The V gene lost 0 bases and the J gene lost 15 bases, with 12 bases spanning the gap. CDR3 length equals 12 residues. CDR1 and CDR2 (germline): SQVTM, ANQGSEA. The CDR3 protein is CSVEDETGPLTF. The CDR3 coding sequence is TGCAGCGTTGAAGATGAGACGGGGCCCCTGACTTTC.

This clonotype showed up just a few times. The chain has TRBV29-1 and TRBJ2-3; weak D call: TRBD1 (6 bases). Germline CDR1 and CDR2: SQVTM and ANQGSEA. The CDR3 extends over 14 amino acids. V lost 4 bases to trimming and J lost 3 bases, with 14 bases between them. The CDR3 coding sequence is TGCAGCGTTGGGACAGTTTTTAGGACAGATACGCAGTATTTT. Amino acids: CSVGTVFRTDTQYF.

V usage is TRBV6-6 and J usage is TRBJ1-6; TRBD1 matches at 7 bases. With 5 bases clipped from V and 10 bases from J, the junction kept 8 bases outside the gene matches. Germline-derived CDR1 and CDR2 are MNHNY and SVGAGI (reference sequence). The CDR3 runs to 14 residues. For the CDR3, the DNA is TGTGCCAGCAGTACCGGACAGGAGCGCTCACCCCTCCACTTT. Translating it yields CASSTGQERSPLHF.

The gene calls are TRBV6-2 or TRBV6-3 and TRBJ1-2; D is unclear. Trimming took 2 bases from V and 8 from J, leaving 24 bases between them. Per germline, CDR1 MNHEY and CDR2 SVGEGT. The CDR3 runs 17 residues. The CDR3 nucleotides read TGTGCCAGCAGTTACGATGAGGGTACCATACGATTCGAGGGCTACACCTTC. Amino acid sequence: CASSYDEGTIRFEGYTF.

The chain joins TRBV12-3 or TRBV12-4 to TRBJ1-2; 9 bases fit TRBD1. The CDR3 has 13 amino acids. Trimming at V came to 6 bases and at J to 8 bases, leaving 7 bases not matched to a gene. CDR3 in amino acids: CASSRTGVSGYTF. CDR3 bases: TGTGCCAGCAGCCGGACAGGGGTTAGCGGCTACACCTTC.

In its sample, this clonotype was seen once. CDR3 nucleotides: TGTGCCAGCACTCAAGTCCCCGTGCCAGGGGACCAGTACTTC. Protein: CASTQVPVPGDQYF. The chain combines TRBV2 with TRBJ2-7, with D tentatively TRBD1 (6 bases). Trimming removed 7 bases from V and 10 bases from J, with 23 bases in between. CDR3 length: 14 amino acids. Germline assignment: CDR1 SNHLY and CDR2 FYNNEI.

This clonotype came up a few times. Here the CDR3 reads CSVVQGNGQPQHF. The DNA for the CDR3 is TGCAGCGTTGTACAGGGGAACGGTCAGCCCCAGCATTTT. This chain links TRBV29-1 with TRBJ1-5; 7 nucleotides agree with TRBD1. Germline V lookup: CDR1 SQVTM, CDR2 ANQGSEA. The CDR3 totals 13 residues. V shed 4 bases and J 6 bases; nucleotides not matched to a gene: 6.

The rearrangement joins TRBV5-5 to TRBJ2-4; 9 nucleotides agree with TRBD2. The J call could be wrong; TRBJ2-7 is a better fit for the DNA end. The germline V gene has CDR1 SGHKS and CDR2 YYEKEE (reference sequence). This CDR3 is 18 amino acids long. CDR3 protein: CASSLQLLAGFIGYEQYF. The CDR3 region has the DNA TGTGCCAGCAGCTTGCAGTTGCTAGCGGGGTTTATTGGCTACGAGCAGTACTTC.

This clonotype appeared a few times. The V call is TRBV20-1, the J call TRBJ2-1; the match to TRBD2 covers 7 bases. CDR1 is DFQATT and CDR2 is SNEGSKA in the germline V gene (reference sequence). J lost 1 base, V lost 3 bases, and 9 bases had no gene match. The CDR3 sequence is 16 residues long. CDR3 nucleotide sequence: TGCAGTGCTAGGGGTTCCCTAGCGGTATCCTACAATGAGCAGTTCTTC. Protein: CSARGSLAVSYNEQFF.

The chain recombines TRBV10-3 with TRBJ2-4, with D uncertain. The J call may not be correct, given that the DNA end is closer to TRBJ2-5. Germline V gene sequence: CDR1 ENHRY, CDR2 SYGVKD. This CDR3 spans 14 amino acids. The CDR3 region is CAISDWNQQETQYF. In DNA, the CDR3 is TGTGCCATCAGTGATTGGAACCAACAAGAGACCCAGTACTTC.

This clonotype was found once. The rearrangement joins TRBV7-2 to TRBJ1-3; no reliable D call. Trimming left V 5 bases short and J 2 bases short, with 16 bases between. The CDR3 sequence is 16 residues long. The germline CDR1 and CDR2 sequences are SGHTA and FQGNSA. The CDR3 sequence: CASSQRGLKTGNTIYF. CDR3 DNA sequence: TGTGCCAGCAGCCAACGAGGTTTGAAGACTGGAAACACCATATATTTT.

The chain uses TRBV4-3 and TRBJ1-5; 8 positions agree with TRBD1. V shed 2 bases, J shed 7 bases, and the junction held 7 bases outside the gene matches. The CDR3 extends over 15 amino acids. Germline CDR1 reads LGHNA; CDR2 reads YSLEER. Written as DNA, the CDR3 is TGCGCCAGCAGCCAATGGACAGGGACGGGACAGCCCCAGCATTTT. Protein sequence: CASSQWTGTGQPQHF.

Only a few counts were recorded for this clonotype. Its ends do not fully match the called genes, so a read error is possible. This chain uses TRBV20-1 with TRBJ2-3, with a tentative D call TRBD2 (5 bases). Germline loops: CDR1 DFQATT, CDR2 SNEGSKA (reference sequence). CDR3 length: 15 residues. The CDR3 reads CGARSASISTDTQYF. The DNA of the CDR3 is TGCGGTGCTAGATCGGCTAGCATATCCACAGATACGCAGTATTTT.

The chain couples TRBV27 to TRBJ1-4; TRBD1 aligns across 8 bases. This CDR3 is built from 14 residues. In germline, CDR1 is MNHEY, CDR2 SMNVEV (reference sequence). Trimming cost V 6 bases and J 8 bases; bases outside gene matches: 8. CDR3 region: CASRRQGPEEKLFF. The CDR3 DNA reads as TGTGCCAGCAGAAGACAGGGGCCTGAGGAAAAACTGTTTTTT. Full variable domain (remainder filled in from reference TRBV27 and TRBJ1-4): EAQVTQNPRYLITVTGKKLTVTCSQNMNHEYMSWYRQDPGLGLRQIYYSMNVEVTDKGDVPEGYKVSRKEKRNFPLILESPSPNQTSLYFCASRRQGPEEKLFFGSGTQLSVL.

This clonotype was observed once. This chain uses TRBV20-1 with TRBJ1-4; D unclear. Germline values: CDR1 DFQATT, CDR2 SNEGSKA (reference sequence). This CDR3 comprises 15 residues. V lost 0 bases and J lost 6, with 14 bases in between. CDR3 nucleotide sequence: TGCAGTGCTAGAGAATTCGCGGGGATCGATGAAAAACTGTTTTTT. It is translated as CSAREFAGIDEKLFF.

The CDR3 spells CASSLSRDSSTDTQYF. The CDR3 region has the DNA TGTGCCAGCAGCTTGAGCCGGGACAGTAGCACAGATACGCAGTATTTT. V is TRBV11-2 and J is TRBJ2-3, with TRBD1 identical over 7 bases. The CDR3 spans 16 residues. J gave up 0 bases and V 3 bases, and 6 bases lay outside the gene matches. In germline, CDR1 is SGHAT, CDR2 FQNNGV.

V is TRBV7-2 and J is TRBJ2-7, with D perhaps TRBD1 or TRBD2 (5 bases each). This CDR3 has 14 residues. The V gene's germline CDR1 is SGHTA and CDR2 FQGNSA. V was trimmed by 7 bases and J by 4 bases, leaving 17 bases between them. The CDR3 loop is CASTPAGARYEQYF. The CDR3, as DNA: TGTGCCAGCACCCCAGCCGGGGCAAGGTACGAGCAGTACTTC. The complete variable domain, with remaining parts taken from reference TRBV7-2 and TRBJ2-7, reads GAGVSQSPSNKVTEKGKDVELRCDPISGHTALYWYRQSLGQGLEFLIYFQGNSAPDKSGLPSDRFSAERTGGSVSTLTIQRTQQEDSAVYLCASTPAGARYEQYFGPGTRLTVT.

The genes are TRBV6-2 or TRBV6-3 and TRBJ2-7; 7 positions agree with TRBD2. CDR1 is MNHEY and CDR2 is SVGEGT in the germline V gene. There are 14 residues in the CDR3. The V segment lost 5 bases and the J segment 6 bases; nucleotides outside the gene matches: 10. This CDR3 reads CASSERTSSREQYF. CDR3 sequence (DNA): TGTGCCAGCAGTGAGCGGACTAGTAGTCGCGAGCAGTACTTC.

The rearrangement joins TRBV7-9 to TRBJ2-7, with D tentatively TRBD1 (5 bases). Trimming left V 0 bases short and J 0 bases short, with 12 bases between. The V gene's germline CDR1 is SEHNR and CDR2 FQNEAQ (reference sequence). The CDR3 loop spans 16 amino acids. CDR3 amino acids: CASSLAGQLDSYEQYF. The CDR3 nucleotides read TGTGCCAGCAGCTTAGCGGGGCAGTTAGACTCCTACGAGCAGTACTTC.

This clonotype was seen more than once but under ten times. The chain combines TRBV6-5 with TRBJ2-1; weak D call: TRBD1 (6 bases). This CDR3 has 14 residues. Germline V gene lookup returns CDR1 MNHEY and CDR2 SVGAGI. With 8 bases removed from V and 2 bases from J, the gap between germline ends came to 13 bases. CDR3 amino acids: CASSYRVAYNEQFF. In DNA form, the CDR3 reads TGTGCCAGCTCTTACAGGGTCGCCTACAATGAGCAGTTCTTC.

This clonotype was counted a few times. V gene TRBV20-1 combines with J gene TRBJ1-2; 7 nucleotides agree with TRBD1. The CDR3 has 15 amino acids. J was trimmed by 10 bases and V by 4 bases; bases with no gene match: 18. Germline V CDR1 and CDR2: DFQATT, SNEGSKA (reference sequence). The CDR3 bases are TGCAGTGCTACTGTCCCCTACGACAGGGTGGGTGACTACACCTTC. Translating gives CSATVPYDRVGDYTF.

The chain is built from TRBV7-9 and TRBJ2-7; 10 nucleotides line up with TRBD1. After removal of 5 bases from V and 3 bases from J, the junction contained 13 bases not matched to a gene. CDR3 length equals 17 residues. Germline V gene lookup returns CDR1 SEHNR and CDR2 FQNEAQ (reference sequence). Written as DNA, the CDR3 is TGTGCCAGCAGCAGTGGTGTTGTGACAGGGGGCATCTACGAGCAGTACTTC. Translating it yields CASSSGVVTGGIYEQYF.

In this sample, this clonotype turned up once. The J gene is TRBJ2-1, the V gene TRBV27, with 7 nucleotides matching TRBD2. Germline lookup yields CDR1 MNHEY and CDR2 SMNVEV (reference sequence). The CDR3 loop spans 14 amino acids. V was clipped by 7 bases and J by 1 base; unmatched bases: 4. The CDR3 sequence: CASTVGGSYNEQFF. The DNA for the CDR3 is TGTGCCAGCACTGTGGGGGGGTCCTACAATGAGCAGTTCTTC.

This clonotype has a handful of counts. This chain uses TRBV20-1 with TRBJ2-5; no clear D. There are 13 residues in the CDR3. V was cut by 3 bases and J by 5 bases, with 13 bases left in between. Germline CDR1 is DFQATT and CDR2 is SNEGSKA (reference sequence). CDR3 in amino acids: CSASDGLVETQYF. The CDR3, as DNA: TGCAGTGCTAGTGACGGATTAGTGGAGACCCAGTACTTC.